Here is one TCR beta chain with its context. This sample was included in a study of tissue T cells after allogeneic stem cell transplantation. Comparators were a few non-transplant cancer patients without known GI disease. Assay used: immunoSEQ multiplex PCR; TCRdb lists only in-frame clones, some missing. The sample lists some 25,000 clones, about 70% occurring once. With 4 bases clipped from V and 8 bases from J, the junction kept 17 bases outside the gene matches. The CDR3 sequence is 17 residues long. CDR1 is SGHRS and CDR2 is YFSETQ in the germline V gene. The sample consisted of tissue from the ileum, taken at autopsy. The source of this sequence is a female donor at least 60 years old with lung cancer. The genes are TRBV5-1 and TRBJ2-1, with TRBD2 identical over 8 bases. CDR3 bases: TGCGCCAGCAGCCCCCGATCCACCGGGACTAGTTACTATGAGCAGTTCTTC. It translates to CASSPRSTGTSYYEQFF.